Below are 2 T cell receptor beta chains sequenced from a single sample in a study of human T cells and chemical hapten exposure. Time point noted: patch test 1, 2 weeks after DPC sensitization. Treatment of the sample: therapeutic diphenylcyclopropenone sensitization with weekly scalp DPC. TCRdb re-analysed the RACE reads in MiXCR, keeping a single row per CDR3 protein. This table has about 360,000 distinct CDR3 sequences, around 7% appearing once. Sample: whole blood, taken in connection with sensitization to the hapten diphenylcyclopropenone (DPC). The receptors derive from a woman in her late teens or twenties with alopecia areata. Some clones in this sample may be carry-over from other donors' samples.

In this sample, this clonotype turned up a few times. The rearrangement uses TRBV12-3 or TRBV12-4 and TRBJ2-1; no reliable D call. The CDR3 is made up of 12 amino acids. V was pared by 5 bases and J by 3 bases, with 5 bases between. As DNA, the CDR3 is TGTGCCAGCAGTCCGAACTACAATGAGCAGTTCTTC. It translates to CASSPNYNEQFF.

This chain uses TRBV20-1 with TRBJ2-2; D tentatively reads TRBD1 or TRBD2 (5 bases each). Germline CDR1 and CDR2: DFQATT and SNEGSKA (reference sequence). The CDR3 is made up of 14 amino acids. The V and J ends lost 4 bases and 1 base respectively, with 10 bases between them. In DNA form, the CDR3 reads TGCAGTGCTAATTGGGACCAGAACACCGGGGAGCTGTTTTTT. Translating gives CSANWDQNTGELFF.